Presented here are 5 T cell receptor beta chains from one specimen sequenced in a study of T cells in Graves' hyperthyroidism and ophthalmopathy. TCR beta CDR3 regions were amplified from RNA transcripts. Primed by the HTBI set, a first-round RT-PCR was run on the TCR CDR3. MiXCR, run by TCRdb on the multiplex PCR reads, gives a single entry per CDR3 protein. The sample has some 460,000 distinct CDR3 sequences; about 15% are singletons. Input material: blood. These receptors all stem from a woman between 18 and 29 years old with Graves' hyperthyroidism.

To note about this clonotype: This may come from a read error, since a much larger clone is one base off. As the CDR3 is not closed by the conserved phenylalanine or tryptophan, this likely results from a read error. The chain couples TRBV7-2 to TRBJ2-7; no definite D call. V was trimmed by 5 bases and J by 0 bases, leaving 14 bases between them. The CDR3 extends over 15 amino acids. Germline CDR1 reads SGHTA; CDR2 reads FQGNSA. CDR3 nucleotides: TGTGCCAGCAGCACAATAGCCAGCAGCTCCTACGAGCAGTACCTC. This sequence encodes CASSTIASSSYEQYL.

This clonotype was counted many times. This chain connects TRBV7-2 to TRBJ2-1; D might be TRBD2 (6 bases). The germline V and J ends were trimmed by 0 bases and 6 bases, with 9 bases remaining between them. Germline values: CDR1 SGHTA, CDR2 FQGNSA. The CDR3 is made up of 14 amino acids. CDR3: CASSLAGLLNEQFF. The CDR3 region has the DNA TGTGCCAGCAGCTTAGCGGGACTTCTCAATGAGCAGTTCTTC.

The sample holds many counts of this clonotype. This chain uses TRBV3-1 with TRBJ2-7; D uncertain. Germline V gene data show CDR1 as LGHDT and CDR2 as YNNKEL (reference sequence). Trimming took 1 base from V and 3 from J, leaving 4 bases between them. The CDR3 is made up of 12 amino acids. CDR3 protein: CASSQAVYEQYF. The CDR3 DNA reads TGTGCCAGCAGCCAAGCCGTCTACGAGCAGTACTTC.

Only a few counts were recorded for this clonotype. This chain connects TRBV5-5 to TRBJ1-5, with 9 nucleotides matching TRBD1. CDR3 length: 15 residues. The germline gives CDR1 SGHKS, CDR2 YYEKEE (reference sequence). Trimming took 0 bases from V and 5 from J; bases not matched to a gene: 3. The CDR3 reads CASSLEGQGYQPQHF. The CDR3, as DNA: TGTGCCAGCAGCTTGGAAGGACAGGGGTATCAGCCCCAGCATTTT.

The chain links TRBV9 to TRBJ2-3, with D hard to call. The CDR3 totals 14 residues. Deletions cut 1 base from V and 2 bases from J, with 8 bases between. From germline, CDR1 is SGDLS and CDR2 YYNGEE. The CDR3 loop is CASSVMESTDTQYF. The CDR3 coding sequence is TGTGCCAGCAGCGTAATGGAGTCCACAGATACGCAGTATTTT.